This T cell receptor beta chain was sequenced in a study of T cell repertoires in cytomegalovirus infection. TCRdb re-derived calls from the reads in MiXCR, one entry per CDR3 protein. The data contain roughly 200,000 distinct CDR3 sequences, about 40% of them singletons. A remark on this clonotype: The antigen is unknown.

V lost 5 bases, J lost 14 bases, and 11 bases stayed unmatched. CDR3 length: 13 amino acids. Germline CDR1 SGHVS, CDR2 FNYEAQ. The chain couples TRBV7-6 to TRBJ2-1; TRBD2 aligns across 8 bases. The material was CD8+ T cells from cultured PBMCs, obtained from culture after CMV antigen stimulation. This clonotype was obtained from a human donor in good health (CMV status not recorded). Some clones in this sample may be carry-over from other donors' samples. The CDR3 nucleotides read TGTGCCAGCAGCCCCGGGGGGGACCTTAACGAGTTCTTC. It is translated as CASSPGGDLNEFF.